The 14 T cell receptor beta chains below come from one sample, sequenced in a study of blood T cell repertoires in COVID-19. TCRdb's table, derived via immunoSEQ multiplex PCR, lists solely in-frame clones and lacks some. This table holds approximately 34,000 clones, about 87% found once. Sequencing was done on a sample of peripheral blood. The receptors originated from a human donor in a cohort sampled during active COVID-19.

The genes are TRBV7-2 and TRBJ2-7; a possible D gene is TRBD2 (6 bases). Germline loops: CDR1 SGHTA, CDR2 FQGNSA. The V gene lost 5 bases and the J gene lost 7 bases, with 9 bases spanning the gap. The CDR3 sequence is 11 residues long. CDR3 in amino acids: CASSQRGEQYF. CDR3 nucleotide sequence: TGTGCCAGCAGCCAACGGGGGGAGCAGTACTTC.

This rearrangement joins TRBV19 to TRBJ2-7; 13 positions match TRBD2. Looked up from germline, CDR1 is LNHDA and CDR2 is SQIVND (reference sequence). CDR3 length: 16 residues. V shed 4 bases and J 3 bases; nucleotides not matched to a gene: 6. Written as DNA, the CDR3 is TGTGCCAGTAGTAGCTCCGGGACTAGCGGGATCTACGAGCAGTACTTC. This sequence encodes CASSSSGTSGIYEQYF.

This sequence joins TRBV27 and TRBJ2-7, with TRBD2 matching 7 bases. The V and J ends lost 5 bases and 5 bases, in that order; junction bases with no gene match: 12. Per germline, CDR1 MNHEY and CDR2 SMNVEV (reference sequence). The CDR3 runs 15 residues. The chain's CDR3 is CASSHEGGPRDEQYF. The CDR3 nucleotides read TGTGCCAGCAGTCATGAGGGAGGGCCCAGGGACGAGCAGTACTTC.

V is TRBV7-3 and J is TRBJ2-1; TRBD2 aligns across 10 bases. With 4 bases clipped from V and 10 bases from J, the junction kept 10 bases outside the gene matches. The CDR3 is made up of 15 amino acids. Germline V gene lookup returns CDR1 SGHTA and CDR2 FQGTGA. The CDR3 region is CASSSLGLAGAEQFF. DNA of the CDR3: TGTGCCAGCAGCTCCTTGGGGCTAGCGGGGGCCGAGCAGTTCTTC.

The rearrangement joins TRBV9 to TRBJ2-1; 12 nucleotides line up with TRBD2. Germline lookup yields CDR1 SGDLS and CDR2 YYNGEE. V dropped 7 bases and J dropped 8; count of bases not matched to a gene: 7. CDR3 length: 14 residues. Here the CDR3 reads CASARLAGGHEQFF. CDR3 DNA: TGTGCCAGCGCCCGCCTAGCGGGGGGGCATGAGCAGTTCTTC.

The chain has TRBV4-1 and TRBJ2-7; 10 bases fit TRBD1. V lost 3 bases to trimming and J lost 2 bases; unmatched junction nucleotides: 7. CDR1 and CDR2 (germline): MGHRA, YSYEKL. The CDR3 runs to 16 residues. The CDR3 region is CASSQEGTGVTYEQYF. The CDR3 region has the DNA TGCGCCAGCAGCCAGGAGGGGACAGGGGTGACCTACGAGCAGTACTTC.

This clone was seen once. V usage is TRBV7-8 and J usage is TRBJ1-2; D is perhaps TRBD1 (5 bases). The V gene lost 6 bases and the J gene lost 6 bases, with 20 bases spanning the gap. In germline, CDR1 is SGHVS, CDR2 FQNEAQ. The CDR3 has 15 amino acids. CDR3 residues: CASSPDRQEMNGYTF. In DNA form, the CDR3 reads TGTGCCAGCAGTCCAGACAGACAAGAGATGAATGGCTACACCTTC.

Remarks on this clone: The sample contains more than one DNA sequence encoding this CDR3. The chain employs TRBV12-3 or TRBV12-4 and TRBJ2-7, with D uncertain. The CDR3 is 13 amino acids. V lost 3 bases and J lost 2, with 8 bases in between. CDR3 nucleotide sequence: TGTGCCAGCAGTTTTAGCAGAACCTACGAGCAGTACTTC. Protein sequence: CASSFSRTYEQYF.

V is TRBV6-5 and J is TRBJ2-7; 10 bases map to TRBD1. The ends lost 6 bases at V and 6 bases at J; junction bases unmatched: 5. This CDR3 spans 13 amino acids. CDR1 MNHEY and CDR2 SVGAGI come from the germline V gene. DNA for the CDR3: TGTGCCAGCAGCCGGGACAGGGGAGGCGAGCAGTACTTC. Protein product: CASSRDRGGEQYF.

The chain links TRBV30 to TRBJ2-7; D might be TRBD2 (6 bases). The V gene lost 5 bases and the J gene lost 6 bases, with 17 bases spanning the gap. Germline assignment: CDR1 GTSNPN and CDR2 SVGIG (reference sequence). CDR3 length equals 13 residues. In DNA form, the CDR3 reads TGTGCCTGGGACCCCGGGACTCCCTCCGAGCAGTACTTC. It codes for CAWDPGTPSEQYF.

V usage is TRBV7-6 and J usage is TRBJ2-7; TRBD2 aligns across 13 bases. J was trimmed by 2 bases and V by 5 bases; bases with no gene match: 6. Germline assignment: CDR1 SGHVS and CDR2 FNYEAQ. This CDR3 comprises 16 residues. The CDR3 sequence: CASSPRTSGSPYEQYF. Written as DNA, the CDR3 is TGTGCCAGCAGCCCCCGGACTAGCGGGAGTCCCTACGAGCAGTACTTC.

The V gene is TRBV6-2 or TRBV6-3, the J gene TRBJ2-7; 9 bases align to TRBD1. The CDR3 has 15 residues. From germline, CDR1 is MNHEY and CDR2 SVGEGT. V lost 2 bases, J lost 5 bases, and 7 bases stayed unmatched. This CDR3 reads CASSYPTGGDDEQYF. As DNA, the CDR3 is TGTGCCAGCAGTTACCCGACAGGGGGGGACGACGAGCAGTACTTC.

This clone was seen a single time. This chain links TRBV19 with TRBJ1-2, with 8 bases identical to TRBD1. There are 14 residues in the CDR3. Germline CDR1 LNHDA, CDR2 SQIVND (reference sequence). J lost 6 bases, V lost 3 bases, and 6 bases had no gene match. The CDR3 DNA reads TGTGCCAGTAGTATCCTCAACAGGGGGGATGGCTACACCTTC. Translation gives CASSILNRGDGYTF.

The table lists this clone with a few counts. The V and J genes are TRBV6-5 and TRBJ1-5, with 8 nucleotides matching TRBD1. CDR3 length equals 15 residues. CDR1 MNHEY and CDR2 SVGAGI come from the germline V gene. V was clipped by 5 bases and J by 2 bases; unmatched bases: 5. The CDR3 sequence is CASSPRDRRNQPQHF. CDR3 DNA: TGTGCCAGCAGTCCCCGGGACAGGCGCAATCAGCCCCAGCATTTT.